This TCR beta chain was captured by sequencing in a study of blood T cell repertoires in COVID-19. The CDR3 totals 13 residues. Germline V gene sequence: CDR1 SGHNT, CDR2 YENEEA. The V end was cut by 4 bases, the J end by 2 bases, with 5 bases between. Libraries were prepared by immunoSEQ multiplex PCR; TCRdb keeps only in-frame clonotypes and omits some of them. The sample carries tens of thousands of clones, approximately 88% recorded once. The sequence was obtained from a man aged 70 or older with acute or convalescent COVID-19. The material sequenced was peripheral blood. The rearrangement links TRBV11-3 to TRBJ2-2, with no clear D. CDR3 loop: CASSWSNTGELFF. CDR3 in DNA: TGTGCCAGCAGCTGGAGTAACACCGGGGAGCTGTTTTTT.